Sequencing of this T cell receptor beta chain was carried out in a study of cytomegalovirus exposure and HLA in healthy donors. The study ran its PCR with 60 Vbeta and 13 Jbeta primers. Only in-frame clones appear in the TCRdb table, and some are missing; sequencing was by immunoSEQ multiplex PCR. The data contain roughly 100,000 clones, around four fifths of them singletons. From germline, CDR1 is WNHNN and CDR2 SYGVQD (reference sequence). J gave up 8 bases and V 2 bases, and 6 bases lay outside the gene matches. This CDR3 contains 14 residues. This sequence joins TRBV10-1 and TRBJ1-2; TRBD1 agrees at 9 bases. The sequencing input was PBMCs. The receptor comes from a man in his forties in good health and CMV-seronegative. The chain's CDR3 is CASSENAGTGGYTF. DNA of the CDR3: TGCGCCAGCAGTGAGAACGCCGGGACAGGGGGCTACACCTTC.